A selection of T cell receptor beta chains follows, all from one sample in a study of identical twins. Via MiXCR, TCRdb re-called the 5' RACE reads, giving one row per CDR3 protein. The sample contains nearly 650,000 distinct CDR3 sequences, just over 7% of which appear only once. The sample was also reused in another study, on yellow fever vaccine responses in identical twins.

The sequenced sample consisted of PBMCs. The receptors originated from a woman aged 18-35 years in good health. The CDR3 runs from the conserved cysteine through the conserved F or W. The order of the fields is D gene, V gene, clone size, CDR3 protein. The D gene is left open where the match is weak. Where a row states a size, it is once, few, many or the class of an expanded clone; other rows omit it.

TRBD2 | TRBV29-1 | many | CSVRGLAGGQFF
TRBD2 | TRBV12-3/TRBV12-4 | . | CASSPDYLSGRNEQYF
. | TRBV28 | . | CASRRVVLENIQYF
. | TRBV18 | few | CASSPPISILNTEAFF
TRBD2 | TRBV5-1 | . | CASSQWTSGRTNEQFF
TRBD1 | TRBV9 | many | CASTKGTGVSPLHF
. | TRBV29-1 | . | CSVEEHPGAYGYTF
. | TRBV20-1 | few | CSARDPNRVSGYTF
TRBD2 | TRBV15 | few | CATSRASGFSYEQYF
TRBD1 | TRBV27 | few | CASSQRRDSRANYGYTF
. | TRBV7-9 | few | CASSPGWAHYGYTF
TRBD1 | TRBV20-1 | . | CSATPGQGGNEQFF
. | TRBV18 | few | CASSEAGSSVPLHF
. | TRBV10-3 | many | CAISEKAMGTDTQYF